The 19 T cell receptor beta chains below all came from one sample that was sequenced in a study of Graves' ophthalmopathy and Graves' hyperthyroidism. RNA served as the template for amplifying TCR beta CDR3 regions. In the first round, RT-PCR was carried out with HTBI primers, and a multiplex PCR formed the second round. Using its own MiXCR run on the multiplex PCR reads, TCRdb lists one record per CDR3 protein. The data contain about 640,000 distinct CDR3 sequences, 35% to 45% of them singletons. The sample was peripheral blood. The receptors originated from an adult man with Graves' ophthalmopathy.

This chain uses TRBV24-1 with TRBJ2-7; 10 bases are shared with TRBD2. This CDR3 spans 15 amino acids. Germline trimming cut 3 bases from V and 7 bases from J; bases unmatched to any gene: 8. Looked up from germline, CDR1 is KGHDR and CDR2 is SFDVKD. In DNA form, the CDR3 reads TGTGCCACCAGTGATCCCGTTACTAGCGGGAATGAGCAGTACTTC. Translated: CATSDPVTSGNEQYF.

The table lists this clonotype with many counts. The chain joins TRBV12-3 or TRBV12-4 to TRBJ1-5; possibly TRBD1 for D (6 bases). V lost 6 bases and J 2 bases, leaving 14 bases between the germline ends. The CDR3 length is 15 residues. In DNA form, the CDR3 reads TGTGCCAGCAGCCTCCGCGGGGGCGGCAATCAGCCCCAGCATTTT. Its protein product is CASSLRGGGNQPQHF.

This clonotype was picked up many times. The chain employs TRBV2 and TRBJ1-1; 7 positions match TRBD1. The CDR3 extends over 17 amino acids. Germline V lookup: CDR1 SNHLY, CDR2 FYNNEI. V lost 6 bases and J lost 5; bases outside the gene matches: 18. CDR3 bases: TGTGCCAGCAGCGCTGGACAGGAATTTGATTTTCGGACTGAAGCTTTCTTT. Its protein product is CASSAGQEFDFRTEAFF.

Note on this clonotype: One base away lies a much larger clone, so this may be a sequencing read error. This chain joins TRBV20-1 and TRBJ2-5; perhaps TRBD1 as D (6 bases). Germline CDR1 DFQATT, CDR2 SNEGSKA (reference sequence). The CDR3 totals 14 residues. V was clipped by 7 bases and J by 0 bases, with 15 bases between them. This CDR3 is CSVRGGTNQETQYF. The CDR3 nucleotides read TGCAGTGTCAGGGGTGGGACAAACCAAGAGACCCAGTACTTC.

CDR3 region: CASRGQGTQYF. DNA of the CDR3: TGTGCCAGCAGGGGACAGGGAACCCAGTACTTC. This chain links TRBV2 with TRBJ2-5, with 9 bases lining up with TRBD1. With V trimmed by 6 bases and J by 8 bases, 1 base remained unmatched. The V gene's germline CDR1 is SNHLY and CDR2 FYNNEI. The CDR3 runs 11 residues.

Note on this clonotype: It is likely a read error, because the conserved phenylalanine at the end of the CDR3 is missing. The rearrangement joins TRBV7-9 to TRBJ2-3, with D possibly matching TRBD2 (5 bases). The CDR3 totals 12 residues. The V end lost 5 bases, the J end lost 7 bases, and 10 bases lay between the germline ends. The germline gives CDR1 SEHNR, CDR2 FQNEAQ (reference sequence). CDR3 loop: CASSLEGHTQYC. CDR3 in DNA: TGTGCCAGCAGCCTTGAGGGCCATACGCAGTATTGT.

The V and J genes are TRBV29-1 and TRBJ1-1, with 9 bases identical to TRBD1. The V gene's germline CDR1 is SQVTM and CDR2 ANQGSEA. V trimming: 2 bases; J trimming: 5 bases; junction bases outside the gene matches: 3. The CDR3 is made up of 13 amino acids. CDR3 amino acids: CSVETGGSTEAFF. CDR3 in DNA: TGCAGCGTTGAAACAGGGGGCTCGACTGAAGCTTTCTTT.

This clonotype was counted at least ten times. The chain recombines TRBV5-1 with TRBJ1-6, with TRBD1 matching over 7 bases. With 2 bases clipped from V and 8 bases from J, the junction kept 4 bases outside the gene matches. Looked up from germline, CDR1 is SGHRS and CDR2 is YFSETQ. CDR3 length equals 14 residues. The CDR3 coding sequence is TGCGCCAGCAGCTTCGGGACAGATGATTCACCCCTCCACTTT. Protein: CASSFGTDDSPLHF.

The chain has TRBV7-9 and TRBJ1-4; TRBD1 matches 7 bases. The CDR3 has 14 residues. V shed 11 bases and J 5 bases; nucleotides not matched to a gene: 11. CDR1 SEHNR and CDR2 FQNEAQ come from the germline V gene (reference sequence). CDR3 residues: CAWSAGQPNEKLFF. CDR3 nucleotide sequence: TGTGCCTGGAGTGCGGGACAGCCAAATGAAAAACTGTTTTTT. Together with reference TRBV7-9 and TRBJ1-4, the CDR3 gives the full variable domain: DTGVSQNPRHKITKRGQNVTFRCDPISEHNRLYWYRQTLGQGPEFLTYFQNEAQLEKSRLLSDRFSAERPKGSFSTLEIQRTEQGDSAMYLCAWSAGQPNEKLFFGSGTQLSVL.

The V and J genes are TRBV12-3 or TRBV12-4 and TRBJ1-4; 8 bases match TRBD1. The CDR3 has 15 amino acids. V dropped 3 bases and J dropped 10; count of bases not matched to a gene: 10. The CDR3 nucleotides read TGTGCCAGCAGTTTGGTATCAGGGGGCGCTGGAAAACTGTTTTTT. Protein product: CASSLVSGGAGKLFF.

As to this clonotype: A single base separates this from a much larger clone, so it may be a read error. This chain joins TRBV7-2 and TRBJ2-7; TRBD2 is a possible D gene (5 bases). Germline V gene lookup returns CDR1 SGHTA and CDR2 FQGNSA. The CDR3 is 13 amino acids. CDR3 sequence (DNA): TGTGCCGGCAGCTTGCCGGGGATCCACGAGCAGTACTTC. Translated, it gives CAGSLPGIHEQYF.

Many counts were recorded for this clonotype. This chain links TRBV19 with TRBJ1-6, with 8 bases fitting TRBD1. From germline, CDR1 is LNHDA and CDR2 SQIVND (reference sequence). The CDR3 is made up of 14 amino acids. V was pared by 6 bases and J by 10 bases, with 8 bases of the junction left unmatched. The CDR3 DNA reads TGTGCCAGTAGGGCCGACAGGGGCGGATCACCCCTCCACTTT. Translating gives CASRADRGGSPLHF.

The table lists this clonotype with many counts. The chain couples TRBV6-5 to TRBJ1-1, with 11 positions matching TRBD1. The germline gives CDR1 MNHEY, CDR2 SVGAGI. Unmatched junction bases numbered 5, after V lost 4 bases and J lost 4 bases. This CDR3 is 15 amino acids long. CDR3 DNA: TGTGCCAGCAGTTCCTCAGGGACAGGGGGCACTGAAGCTTTCTTT. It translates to CASSSSGTGGTEAFF.

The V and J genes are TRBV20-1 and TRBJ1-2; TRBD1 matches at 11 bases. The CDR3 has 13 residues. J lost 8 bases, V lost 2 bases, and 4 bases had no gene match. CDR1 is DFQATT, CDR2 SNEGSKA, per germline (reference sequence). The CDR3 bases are TGCAGTGCTAGATCGGGACAGGGGGACGGCTACACCTTC. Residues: CSARSGQGDGYTF.

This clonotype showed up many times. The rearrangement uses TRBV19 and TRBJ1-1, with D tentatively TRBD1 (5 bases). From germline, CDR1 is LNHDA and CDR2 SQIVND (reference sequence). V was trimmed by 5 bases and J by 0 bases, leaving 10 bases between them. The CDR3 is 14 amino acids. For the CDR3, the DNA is TGTGCCAGTAGTCCAGGGTATGTGAACACTGAAGCTTTCTTT. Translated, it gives CASSPGYVNTEAFF.

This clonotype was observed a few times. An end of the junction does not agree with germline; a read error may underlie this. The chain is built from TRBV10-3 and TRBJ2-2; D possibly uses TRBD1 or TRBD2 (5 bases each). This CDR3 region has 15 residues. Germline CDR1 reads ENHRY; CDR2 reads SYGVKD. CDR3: CASSEYRGNNGELFF. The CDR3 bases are TGTGCCAGCAGTGAATATCGGGGCAACAACGGGGAGCTGTTTTTT.

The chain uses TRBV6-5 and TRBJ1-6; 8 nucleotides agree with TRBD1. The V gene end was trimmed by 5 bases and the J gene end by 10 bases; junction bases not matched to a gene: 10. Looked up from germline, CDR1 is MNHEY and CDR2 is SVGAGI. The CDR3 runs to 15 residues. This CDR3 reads CASSEAQDRVSPLHF. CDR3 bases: TGTGCCAGCAGTGAAGCGCAGGACAGGGTCTCACCCCTCCACTTT.

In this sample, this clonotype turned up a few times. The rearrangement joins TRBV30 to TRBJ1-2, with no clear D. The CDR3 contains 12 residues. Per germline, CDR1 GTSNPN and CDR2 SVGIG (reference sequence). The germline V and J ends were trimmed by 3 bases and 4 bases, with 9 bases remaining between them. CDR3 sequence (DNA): TGTGCCTGGAGCCCCGGAGCCTATGGCTACACCTTC. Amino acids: CAWSPGAYGYTF.

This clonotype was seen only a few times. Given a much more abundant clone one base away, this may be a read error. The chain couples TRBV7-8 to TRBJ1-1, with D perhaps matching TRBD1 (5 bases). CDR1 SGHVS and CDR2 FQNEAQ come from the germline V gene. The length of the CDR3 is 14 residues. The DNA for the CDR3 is TGTACCAGCAGCTCGACAGTAATGAACACTGAAGCTTTCTTT. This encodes CTSSSTVMNTEAFF.